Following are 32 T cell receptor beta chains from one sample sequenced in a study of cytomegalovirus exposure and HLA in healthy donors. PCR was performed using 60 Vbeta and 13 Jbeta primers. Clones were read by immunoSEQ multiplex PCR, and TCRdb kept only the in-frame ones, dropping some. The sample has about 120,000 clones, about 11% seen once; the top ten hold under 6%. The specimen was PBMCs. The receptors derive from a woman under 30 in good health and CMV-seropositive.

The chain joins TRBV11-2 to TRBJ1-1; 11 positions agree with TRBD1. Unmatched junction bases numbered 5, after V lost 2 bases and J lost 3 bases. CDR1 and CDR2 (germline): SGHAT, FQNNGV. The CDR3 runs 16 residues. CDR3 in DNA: TGTGCCAGCAGCTTACCGGACAGGGGGCCGGACACTGAAGCTTTCTTT. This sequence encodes CASSLPDRGPDTEAFF.

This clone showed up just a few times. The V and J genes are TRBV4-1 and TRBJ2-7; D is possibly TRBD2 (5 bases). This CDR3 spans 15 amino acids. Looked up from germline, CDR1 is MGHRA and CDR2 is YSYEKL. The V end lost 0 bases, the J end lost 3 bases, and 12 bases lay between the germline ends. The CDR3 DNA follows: TGCGCCAGCAGCCAAGATTGGACTCCTTACTACGAGCAGTACTTC. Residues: CASSQDWTPYYEQYF.

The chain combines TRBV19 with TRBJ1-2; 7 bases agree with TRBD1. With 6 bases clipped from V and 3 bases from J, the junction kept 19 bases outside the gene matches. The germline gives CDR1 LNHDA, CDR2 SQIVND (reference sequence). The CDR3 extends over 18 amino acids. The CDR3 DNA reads TGTGCCAGTAGCCCGATCGACAGGGTTATATTTGTCGACTATGGCTACACCTTC. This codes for CASSPIDRVIFVDYGYTF.

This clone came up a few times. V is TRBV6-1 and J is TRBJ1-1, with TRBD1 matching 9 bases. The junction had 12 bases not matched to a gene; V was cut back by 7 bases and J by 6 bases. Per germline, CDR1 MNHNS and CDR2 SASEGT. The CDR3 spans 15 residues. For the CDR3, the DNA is TGTGCCAGCAATGAGCGGGACAGGGTAGTCGCTGAAGCTTTCTTT. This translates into CASNERDRVVAEAFF.

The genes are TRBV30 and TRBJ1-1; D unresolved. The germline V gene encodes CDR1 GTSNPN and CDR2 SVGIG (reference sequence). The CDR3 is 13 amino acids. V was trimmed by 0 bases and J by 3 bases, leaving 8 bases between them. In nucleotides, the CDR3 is TGTGCCTGGAGTGTCACGTCGGACACTGAAGCTTTCTTT. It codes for CAWSVTSDTEAFF.

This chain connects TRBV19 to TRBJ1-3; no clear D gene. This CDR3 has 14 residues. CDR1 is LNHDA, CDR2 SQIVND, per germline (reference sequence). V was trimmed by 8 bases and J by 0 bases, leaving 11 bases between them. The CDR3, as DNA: TGTGCCAGTTGTACCGGACTCTCTGGAAACACCATATATTTT. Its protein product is CASCTGLSGNTIYF. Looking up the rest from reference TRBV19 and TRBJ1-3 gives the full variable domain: DGGITQSPKYLFRKEGQNVTLSCEQNLNHDAMYWYRQDPGQGLRLIYYSQIVNDFQKGDIAEGYSVSREKKESFPLTVTSAQKNPTAFYLCASCTGLSGNTIYFGEGSWLTVV.

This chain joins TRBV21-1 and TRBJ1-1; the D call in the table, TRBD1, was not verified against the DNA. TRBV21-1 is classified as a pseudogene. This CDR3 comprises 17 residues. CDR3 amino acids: CASSNLGHPPADTEAFF. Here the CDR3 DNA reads TGTGCCAGCAGCAACCTCGGACACCCCCCGGCGGACACTGAAGCTTTCTTT.

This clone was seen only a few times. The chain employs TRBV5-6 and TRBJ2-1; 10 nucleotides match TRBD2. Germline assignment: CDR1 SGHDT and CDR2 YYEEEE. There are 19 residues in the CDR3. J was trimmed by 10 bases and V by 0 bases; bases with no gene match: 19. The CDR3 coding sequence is TGTGCCAGCAGCTTGGGTCCCCCTCTTCCAGCGGGAGGGCCTTACGAGCAGTTCTTC. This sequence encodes CASSLGPPLPAGGPYEQFF.

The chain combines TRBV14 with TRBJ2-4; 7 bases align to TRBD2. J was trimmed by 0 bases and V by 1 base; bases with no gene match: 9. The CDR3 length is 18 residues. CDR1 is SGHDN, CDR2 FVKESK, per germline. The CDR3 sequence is CASSQVVLGEGAKNIQYF. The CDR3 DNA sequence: TGTGCCAGCAGCCAAGTTGTACTGGGGGAGGGAGCCAAAAACATTCAGTACTTC.

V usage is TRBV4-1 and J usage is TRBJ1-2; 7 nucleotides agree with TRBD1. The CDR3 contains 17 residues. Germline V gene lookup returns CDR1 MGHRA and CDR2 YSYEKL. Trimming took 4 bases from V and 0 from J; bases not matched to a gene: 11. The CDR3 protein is CASSPQQGKSSNYGYTF. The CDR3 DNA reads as TGCGCCAGCAGCCCGCAACAGGGGAAGTCCTCTAACTATGGCTACACCTTC.

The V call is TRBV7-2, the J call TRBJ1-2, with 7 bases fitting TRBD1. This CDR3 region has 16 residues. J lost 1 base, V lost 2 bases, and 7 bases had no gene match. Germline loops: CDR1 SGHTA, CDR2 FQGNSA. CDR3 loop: CASSLNPGQSNYGYTF. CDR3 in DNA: TGTGCCAGCAGCTTAAACCCGGGACAGAGTAACTATGGCTACACCTTC.

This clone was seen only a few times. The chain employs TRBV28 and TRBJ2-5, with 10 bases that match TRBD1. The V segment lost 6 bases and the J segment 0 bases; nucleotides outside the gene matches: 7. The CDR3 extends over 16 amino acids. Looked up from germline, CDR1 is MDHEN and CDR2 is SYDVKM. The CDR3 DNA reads TGTGCCAGCAGCCACCCGGACAGGGGGGACCAAGAGACCCAGTACTTC. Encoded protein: CASSHPDRGDQETQYF.

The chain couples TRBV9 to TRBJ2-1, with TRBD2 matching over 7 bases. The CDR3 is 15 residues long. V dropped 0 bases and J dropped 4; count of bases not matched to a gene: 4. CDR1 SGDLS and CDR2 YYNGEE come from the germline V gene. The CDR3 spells CASSVGASGYNEQFF. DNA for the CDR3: TGTGCCAGCAGCGTAGGTGCTAGCGGATACAATGAGCAGTTCTTC.

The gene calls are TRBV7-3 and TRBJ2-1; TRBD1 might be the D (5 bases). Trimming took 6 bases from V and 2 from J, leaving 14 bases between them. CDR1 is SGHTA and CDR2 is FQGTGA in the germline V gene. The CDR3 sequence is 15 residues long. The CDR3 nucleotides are TGTGCCAGCAGATATTCTGACAGCGCCTACAATGAGCAGTTCTTC. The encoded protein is CASRYSDSAYNEQFF. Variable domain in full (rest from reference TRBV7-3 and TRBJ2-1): GAGVSQTPSNKVTEKGKYVELRCDPISGHTALYWYRQSLGQGPEFLIYFQGTGAADDSGLPNDRFFAVRPEGSVSTLKIQRTERGDSAVYLCASRYSDSAYNEQFFGPGTRLTVL.

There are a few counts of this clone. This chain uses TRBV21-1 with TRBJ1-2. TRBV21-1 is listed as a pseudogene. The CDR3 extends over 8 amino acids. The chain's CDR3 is CARYGYTF. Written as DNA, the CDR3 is TGTGCCCGCTATGGCTACACCTTC.

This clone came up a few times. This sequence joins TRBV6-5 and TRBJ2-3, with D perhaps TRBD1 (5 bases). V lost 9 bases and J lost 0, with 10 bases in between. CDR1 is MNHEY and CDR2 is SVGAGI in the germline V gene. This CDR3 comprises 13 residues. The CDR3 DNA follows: TGTGCCAGTAGGGGTGGCAGCACAGATACGCAGTATTTT. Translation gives CASRGGSTDTQYF.

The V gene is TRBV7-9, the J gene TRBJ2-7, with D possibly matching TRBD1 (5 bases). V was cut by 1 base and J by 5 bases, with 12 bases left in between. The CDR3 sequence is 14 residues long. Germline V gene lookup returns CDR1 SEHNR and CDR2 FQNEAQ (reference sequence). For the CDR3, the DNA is TGTGCCAGCAGCTTAGTTGGGGCTGGGAACGAGCAGTACTTC. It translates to CASSLVGAGNEQYF.

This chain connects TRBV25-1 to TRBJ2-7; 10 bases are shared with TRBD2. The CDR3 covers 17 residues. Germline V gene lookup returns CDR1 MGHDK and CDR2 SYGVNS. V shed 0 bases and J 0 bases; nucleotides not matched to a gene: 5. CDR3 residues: CASSEYRLAGASYEQYF. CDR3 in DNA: TGTGCCAGCAGTGAATATAGGCTAGCGGGAGCCTCCTACGAGCAGTACTTC.

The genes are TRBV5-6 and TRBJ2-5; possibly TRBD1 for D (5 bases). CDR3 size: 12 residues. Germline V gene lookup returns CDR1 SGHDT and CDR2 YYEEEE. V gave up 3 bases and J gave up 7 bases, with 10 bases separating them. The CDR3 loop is CASSSTEGTQYF. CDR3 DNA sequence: TGTGCCAGCAGCTCGACAGAAGGGACCCAGTACTTC.

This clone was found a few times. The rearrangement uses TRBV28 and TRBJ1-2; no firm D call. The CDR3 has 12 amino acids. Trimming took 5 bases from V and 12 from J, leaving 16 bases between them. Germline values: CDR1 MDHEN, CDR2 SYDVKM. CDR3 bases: TGTGCCAGCAGTGAACTCCCGGGAATTGACACCTTC. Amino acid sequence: CASSELPGIDTF.

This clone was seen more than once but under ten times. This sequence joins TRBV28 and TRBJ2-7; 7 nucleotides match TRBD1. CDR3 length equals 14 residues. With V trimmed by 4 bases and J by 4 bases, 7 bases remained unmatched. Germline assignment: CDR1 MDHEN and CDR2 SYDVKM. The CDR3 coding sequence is TGTGCCAGCAGTTATTCCGGGACAGTATACGAGCAGTACTTC. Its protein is CASSYSGTVYEQYF.

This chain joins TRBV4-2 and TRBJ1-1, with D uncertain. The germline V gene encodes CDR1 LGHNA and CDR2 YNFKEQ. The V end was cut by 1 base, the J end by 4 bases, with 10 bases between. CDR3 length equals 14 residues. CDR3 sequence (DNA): TGTGCCAGCAGCCAAGGGCACGGGGTCACTGAAGCTTTCTTT. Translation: CASSQGHGVTEAFF.

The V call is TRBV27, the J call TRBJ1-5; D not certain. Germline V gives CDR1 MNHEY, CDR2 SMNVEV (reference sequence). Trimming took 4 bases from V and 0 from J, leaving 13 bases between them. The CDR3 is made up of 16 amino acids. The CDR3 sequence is CASSSPPGDSNQPQHF. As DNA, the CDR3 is TGTGCCAGCAGTTCACCCCCGGGAGATAGCAATCAGCCCCAGCATTTT.

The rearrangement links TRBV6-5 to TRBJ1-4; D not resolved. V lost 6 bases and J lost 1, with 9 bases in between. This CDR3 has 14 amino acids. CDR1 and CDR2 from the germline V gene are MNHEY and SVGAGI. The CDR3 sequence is CASSQTRTNEKLFF. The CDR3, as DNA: TGTGCCAGCAGCCAGACAAGAACTAATGAAAAACTGTTTTTT.

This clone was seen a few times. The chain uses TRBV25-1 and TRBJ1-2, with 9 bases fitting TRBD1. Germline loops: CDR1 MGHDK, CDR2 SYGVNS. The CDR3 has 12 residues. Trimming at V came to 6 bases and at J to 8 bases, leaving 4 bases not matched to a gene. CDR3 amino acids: CASRPGTGGYTF. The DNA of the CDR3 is TGTGCCAGCAGACCCGGGACAGGGGGCTACACCTTC.

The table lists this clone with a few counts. CDR3: CASSRRFPGGANEKLFF. The DNA of the CDR3 is TGTGCCAGCAGCCGCCGCTTTCCCGGGGGGGCAAATGAAAAACTGTTTTTT. The chain links TRBV11-2 to TRBJ1-4; tentatively, D is TRBD1 (6 bases). The CDR3 is made up of 17 amino acids. Per the germline V gene, CDR1 is SGHAT and CDR2 is FQNNGV. V lost 5 bases to trimming and J lost 5 bases, with 21 bases between them.

The CDR3 loop reads CASSSMWEAFF. In DNA form, the CDR3 reads TGTGCCAGCAGTTCTATGTGGGAAGCTTTCTTT. This chain connects TRBV28 to TRBJ1-1; D gene uncertain. The CDR3 has 11 amino acids. Per germline, CDR1 MDHEN and CDR2 SYDVKM. The V and J ends lost 4 bases and 8 bases respectively, with 8 bases between them.

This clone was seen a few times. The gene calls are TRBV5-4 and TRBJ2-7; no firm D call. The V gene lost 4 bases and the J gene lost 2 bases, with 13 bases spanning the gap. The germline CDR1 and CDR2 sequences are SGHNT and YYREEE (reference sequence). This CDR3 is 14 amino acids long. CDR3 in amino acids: CASSRATETYEQYF. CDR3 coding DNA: TGTGCCAGCAGCCGCGCTACCGAGACCTACGAGCAGTACTTC.

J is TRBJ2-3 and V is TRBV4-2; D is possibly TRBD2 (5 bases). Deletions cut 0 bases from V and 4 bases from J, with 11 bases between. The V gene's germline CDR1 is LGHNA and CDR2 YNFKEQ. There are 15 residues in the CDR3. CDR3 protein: CASSQEKTRADTQYF. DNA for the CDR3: TGTGCCAGCAGCCAAGAAAAGACGCGGGCAGATACGCAGTATTTT.

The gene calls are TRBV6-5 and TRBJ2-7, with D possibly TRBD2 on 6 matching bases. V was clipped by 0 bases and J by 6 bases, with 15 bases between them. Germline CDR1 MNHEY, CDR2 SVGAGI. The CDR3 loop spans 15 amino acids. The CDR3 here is CASSYSGGAGTEQYF. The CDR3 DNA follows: TGTGCCAGCAGTTACTCAGGAGGGGCGGGGACCGAGCAGTACTTC.

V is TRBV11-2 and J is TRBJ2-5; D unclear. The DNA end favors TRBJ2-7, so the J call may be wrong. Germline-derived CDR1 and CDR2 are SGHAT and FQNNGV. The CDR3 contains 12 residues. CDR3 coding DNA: TGTGCCAGCAGCTGGAGAGTCCACGAGCAGTACTTC. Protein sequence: CASSWRVHEQYF.

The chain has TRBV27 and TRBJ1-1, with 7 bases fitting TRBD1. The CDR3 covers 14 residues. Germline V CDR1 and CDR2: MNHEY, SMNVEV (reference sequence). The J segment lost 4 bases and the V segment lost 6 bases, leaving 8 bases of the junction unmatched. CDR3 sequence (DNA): TGTGCCAGCAGATTCCAGGGGGGTTTCACTGAAGCTTTCTTT. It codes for CASRFQGGFTEAFF.